This is a list of T cell receptor beta chains from one sample in a study of Tregs in tolerant kidney transplant recipients. These receptors have no identified antigens. Repertoires were generated with immunoSEQ multiplex PCR, while TCRdb's copy carries only in-frame clones and drops some. This sample yields roughly 20,000 clones, of which 50% to 70% are seen a single time; under 4% belongs to the top ten. Input material: Tregs from blood cultured with allogeneic cells. The receptors originated from a human donor in good health. CDR3s include the opening cysteine and the closing phenylalanine or tryptophan. D genes are given only for firm matches. Rows give clone size only sometimes, using once, few, many, or a class for an expanded clone.

clone size: NA; V gene: TRBV6-7; J gene: TRBJ2-7; D gene: NA; CDR3 DNA: TGTGCCAGCAGTTACTCACGGGGTAGCTCCTACGAGCAGTACTTC; CDR3 protein: CASSYSRGSSYEQYF
clone size: NA; V gene: TRBV30; J gene: TRBJ2-7; D gene: TRBD2; CDR3 DNA: TGTGCCTGGAGTCCTTGGACTAGCGGGGCTCTACGAGGGCAGTACTTC; CDR3 protein: CAWSPWTSGALRGQYF
clone size: NA; V gene: TRBV2; J gene: TRBJ2-7; D gene: TRBD1; CDR3 DNA: TGTGCCAGCAGTTCGGGACAGGGGGCCTCCTACGAGCAGTACTTC; CDR3 protein: CASSSGQGASYEQYF
clone size: NA; V gene: TRBV5-1; J gene: TRBJ1-1; D gene: NA; CDR3 DNA: TGCGCCAGCAGCGAATTGGGACAAAGCACTGAAGCTTTCTTT; CDR3 protein: CASSELGQSTEAFF
clone size: NA; V gene: TRBV30; J gene: TRBJ2-5; D gene: NA; CDR3 DNA: TGTGCCTGGTCCCCGGGGGGCCGAGAGACCCAGTACTTC; CDR3 protein: CAWSPGGRETQYF
clone size: NA; V gene: TRBV4-1; J gene: TRBJ1-5; D gene: NA; CDR3 DNA: TGCGCCAGCAGCCGGGACAACTGGAATAGCAATCAGCCCCAGCATTTT; CDR3 protein: CASSRDNWNSNQPQHF
clone size: NA; V gene: TRBV18; J gene: TRBJ2-6; D gene: NA; CDR3 DNA: TGTGCCAGCTCACCGGCGGCCTCTGGGGCCAACGTCCTGACTTTC; CDR3 protein: CASSPAASGANVLTF
clone size: NA; V gene: TRBV12-5; J gene: TRBJ2-5; D gene: NA; CDR3 DNA: TGTGCTAGTGGTTTGGCGGTAGTAGTTGGGGAAGAGACCCAGTACTTC; CDR3 protein: CASGLAVVVGEETQYF
clone size: NA; V gene: TRBV27; J gene: TRBJ1-4; D gene: TRBD1; CDR3 DNA: TGTGCCAGCAGGAGATCGGGACAGGGAGGTGAAAAACTGTTTTTT; CDR3 protein: CASRRSGQGGEKLFF
clone size: NA; V gene: TRBV5-5; J gene: TRBJ1-3; D gene: NA; CDR3 DNA: TGTGCCAGCAGCTTGGACGGAAACACCATATATTTT; CDR3 protein: CASSLDGNTIYF
clone size: few; V gene: TRBV19; J gene: TRBJ2-7; D gene: NA; CDR3 DNA: TGTGCCAGTAGTGAGACAGGTTACGAGCAGTACTTC; CDR3 protein: CASSETGYEQYF
clone size: few; V gene: TRBV7-2; J gene: TRBJ2-3; D gene: TRBD2; CDR3 DNA: TGTGCCAGCAGCCCGACTAGCGGGGGACCCCCGCCGCAGTATTTT; CDR3 protein: CASSPTSGGPPPQYF
clone size: NA; V gene: TRBV6-5; J gene: TRBJ2-7; D gene: NA; CDR3 DNA: TGTGCCAGACCAGGGAAATCCGGCTACGAGCAGTACTTC; CDR3 protein: CARPGKSGYEQYF
clone size: NA; V gene: TRBV5-4; J gene: TRBJ2-2; D gene: NA; CDR3 DNA: TGTGCCAGCAGCTTGGCAACAGGGACGAACACCGGGGAGCTGTTTTTT; CDR3 protein: CASSLATGTNTGELFF
clone size: once; V gene: TRBV7-6; J gene: TRBJ1-6; D gene: TRBD1; CDR3 DNA: TGTGCCAGCAGCTTAGCGCACCCGGGACAGCTTAATTCACCCCTCCACTTT; CDR3 protein: CASSLAHPGQLNSPLHF
clone size: NA; V gene: TRBV27; J gene: TRBJ1-3; D gene: NA; CDR3 DNA: TGTGCCAGCAGTGACGGGGGCCCTGGAAACACCATATATTTT; CDR3 protein: CASSDGGPGNTIYF
clone size: few; V gene: TRBV5-1; J gene: TRBJ2-7; D gene: TRBD2; CDR3 DNA: TGCGCCAGCAGCTACGGGACTAGAGCTTTAAACGAGCAGTACTTC; CDR3 protein: CASSYGTRALNEQYF
clone size: NA; V gene: TRBV4-1; J gene: TRBJ2-7; D gene: TRBD1; CDR3 DNA: TGCGCCAGCAGCCAGCCACCGGGACAGGGGCATCTTAGGCAGTACTTC; CDR3 protein: CASSQPPGQGHLRQYF
clone size: NA; V gene: TRBV6-8; J gene: TRBJ1-1; D gene: TRBD1; CDR3 DNA: TGTGCCAGCAGAATACAGGGGGGGTTTTCCATGAACACTGAAGCTTTCTTT; CDR3 protein: CASRIQGGFSMNTEAFF
clone size: NA; V gene: TRBV5-1; J gene: TRBJ2-7; D gene: NA; CDR3 DNA: TGCGCCAGCAGCTTGGGTCGAGGGGTCTACTCCTACGAGCAGTACTTC; CDR3 protein: CASSLGRGVYSYEQYF
clone size: NA; V gene: TRBV10-1; J gene: TRBJ2-2; D gene: NA; CDR3 DNA: TGCGCCAGCAGTGAGTCGGGTTGGCCCGGGGAGCTGTTTTTT; CDR3 protein: CASSESGWPGELFF
clone size: NA; V gene: TRBV30; J gene: TRBJ2-1; D gene: NA; CDR3 DNA: TGTGCCTGGAGTGGAGGACTGTCCCTCCGGCAGAGCTCCTACAATGAGCAGTTCTTC; CDR3 protein: CAWSGGLSLRQSSYNEQFF
clone size: NA; V gene: TRBV5-5; J gene: TRBJ1-2; D gene: NA; CDR3 DNA: TGTGCCAGCAGCTTGTTAGGACAGCACTATGGCTACACCTTC; CDR3 protein: CASSLLGQHYGYTF
clone size: NA; V gene: TRBV9; J gene: TRBJ2-2; D gene: NA; CDR3 DNA: TGTGCCAGCAGCGTATTCCAGGGGAACACCGGGGAGCTGTTTTTT; CDR3 protein: CASSVFQGNTGELFF
clone size: few; V gene: TRBV7-2; J gene: TRBJ2-3; D gene: NA; CDR3 DNA: TGTGCCAGCAGCTTAGGACTAGGGAGCACAGATACGCAGTATTTT; CDR3 protein: CASSLGLGSTDTQYF
clone size: NA; V gene: TRBV6-5; J gene: TRBJ1-2; D gene: NA; CDR3 DNA: TGTGCCAGCAGGGCAGATGATATGGTTGAACGTTACACCTTC; CDR3 protein: CASRADDMVERYTF
clone size: NA; V gene: TRBV21-1; J gene: TRBJ1-6; D gene: NA; CDR3 DNA: TGTGCCAGCATTCCAGACAGGGATTCACCCCTCCACTTT; CDR3 protein: CASIPDRDSPLHF
clone size: NA; V gene: TRBV6-5; J gene: TRBJ2-7; D gene: NA; CDR3 DNA: TGTGCCAGCAGTCGTGGACTCCCCTCGTCCTACGAGCAGTACTTC; CDR3 protein: CASSRGLPSSYEQYF
clone size: NA; V gene: TRBV6-5; J gene: TRBJ1-6; D gene: TRBD1; CDR3 DNA: TGTGCCAGCACGCGGACAGGGAATAATTCACCCCTCCACTTT; CDR3 protein: CASTRTGNNSPLHF
clone size: NA; V gene: TRBV10-1; J gene: TRBJ2-5; D gene: NA; CDR3 DNA: TGCGCCAGCAGCCCGGGCCAAGTGGGAAAGGGCGAGACCCAGTACTTC; CDR3 protein: CASSPGQVGKGETQYF
clone size: NA; V gene: TRBV18; J gene: TRBJ2-1; D gene: TRBD2; CDR3 DNA: TGTGCCAGCTCACCAGTTACTAGCGGGAGTCAGGGTGAGCAGTTCTTC; CDR3 protein: CASSPVTSGSQGEQFF
clone size: NA; V gene: TRBV4-1; J gene: TRBJ1-3; D gene: NA; CDR3 DNA: TGCGCCAGCAGCCTAACCGGGTCCGGGGGCCGGGGAAACACCATATATTTT; CDR3 protein: CASSLTGSGGRGNTIYF
clone size: few; V gene: TRBV7-8; J gene: TRBJ1-1; D gene: NA; CDR3 DNA: TGTGCCAGCAGCTTTGGCCGGGGATACACTGAAGCTTTCTTT; CDR3 protein: CASSFGRGYTEAFF
clone size: NA; V gene: TRBV10-3; J gene: TRBJ1-1; D gene: NA; CDR3 DNA: TGTGCCATCAGTGAGGGGATTCCTAACACTGAAGCTTTCTTT; CDR3 protein: CAISEGIPNTEAFF
clone size: NA; V gene: TRBV9; J gene: TRBJ2-1; D gene: TRBD2; CDR3 DNA: TGTGCCAGCAGCCCCGGACTAGCGGGACACAATGAGCAGTTCTTC; CDR3 protein: CASSPGLAGHNEQFF
clone size: NA; V gene: TRBV6-5; J gene: TRBJ1-1; D gene: NA; CDR3 DNA: TGTGCCAGCAGTTACTCTGCCGGGGGCTACACTGAAGCTTTCTTT; CDR3 protein: CASSYSAGGYTEAFF
clone size: NA; V gene: TRBV4-1; J gene: TRBJ1-2; D gene: TRBD1; CDR3 DNA: TGCGCCAGCAGCCAAGGGGCTGGACAGGGACGAACTTGGGGCTACACCTTC; CDR3 protein: CASSQGAGQGRTWGYTF
clone size: NA; V gene: TRBV19; J gene: TRBJ1-1; D gene: TRBD1; CDR3 DNA: TGTGCCAGTAGTATTACATGGGGGGACAGGGGGAGGACTGAAGCTTTCTTT; CDR3 protein: CASSITWGDRGRTEAFF
clone size: NA; V gene: TRBV11-3; J gene: TRBJ1-4; D gene: TRBD1; CDR3 DNA: TGTGCCAGCAGCTGGGACAGGCGGGAAAAACTGTTTTTT; CDR3 protein: CASSWDRREKLFF
clone size: NA; V gene: TRBV5-6; J gene: TRBJ2-5; D gene: TRBD2; CDR3 DNA: TGTGCCAGCAGCGGAAGGACTAGCGGGACCAGTTGGGGTTGGACCCAGTACTTC; CDR3 protein: CASSGRTSGTSWGWTQYF
clone size: NA; V gene: TRBV18; J gene: TRBJ2-7; D gene: TRBD2; CDR3 DNA: TGTGCCAGCTCACCAGGGACTAGAATCGACGAGCAGTACTTC; CDR3 protein: CASSPGTRIDEQYF